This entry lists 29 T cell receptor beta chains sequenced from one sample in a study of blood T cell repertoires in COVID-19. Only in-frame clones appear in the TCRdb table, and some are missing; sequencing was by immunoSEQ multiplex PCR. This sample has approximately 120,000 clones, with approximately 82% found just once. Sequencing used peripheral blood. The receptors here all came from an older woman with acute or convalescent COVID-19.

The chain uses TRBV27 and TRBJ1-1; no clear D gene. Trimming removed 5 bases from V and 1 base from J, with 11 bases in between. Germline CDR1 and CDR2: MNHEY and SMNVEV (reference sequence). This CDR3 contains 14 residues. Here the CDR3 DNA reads TGTGCCAGCAGTCCGGGGATGGGGAACACTGAAGCTTTCTTT. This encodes CASSPGMGNTEAFF.

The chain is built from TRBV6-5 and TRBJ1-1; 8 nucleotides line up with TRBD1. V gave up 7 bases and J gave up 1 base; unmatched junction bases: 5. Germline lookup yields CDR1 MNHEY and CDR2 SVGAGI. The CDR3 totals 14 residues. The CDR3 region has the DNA TGTGCCAGCACCGTGGGGACAGGGAACACTGAAGCTTTCTTT. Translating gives CASTVGTGNTEAFF.

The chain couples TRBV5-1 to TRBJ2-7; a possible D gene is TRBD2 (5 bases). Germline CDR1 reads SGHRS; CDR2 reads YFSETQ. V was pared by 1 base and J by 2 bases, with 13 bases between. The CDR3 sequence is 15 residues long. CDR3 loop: CASSLLSGPAYEQYF. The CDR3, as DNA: TGCGCCAGCAGCTTGCTCAGCGGCCCCGCCTACGAGCAGTACTTC.

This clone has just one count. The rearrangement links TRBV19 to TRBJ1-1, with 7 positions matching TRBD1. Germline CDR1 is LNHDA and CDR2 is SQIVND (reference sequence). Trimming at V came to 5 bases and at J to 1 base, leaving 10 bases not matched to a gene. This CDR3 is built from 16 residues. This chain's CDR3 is CASSPDLGQPNTEAFF. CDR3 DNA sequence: TGTGCCAGTAGTCCAGACCTGGGACAGCCGAACACTGAAGCTTTCTTT.

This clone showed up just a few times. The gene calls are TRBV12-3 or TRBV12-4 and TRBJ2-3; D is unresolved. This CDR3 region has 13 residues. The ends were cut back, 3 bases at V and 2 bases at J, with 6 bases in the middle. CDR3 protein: CASSFGFTDTQYF. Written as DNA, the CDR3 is TGTGCCAGCAGTTTCGGGTTCACAGATACGCAGTATTTT.

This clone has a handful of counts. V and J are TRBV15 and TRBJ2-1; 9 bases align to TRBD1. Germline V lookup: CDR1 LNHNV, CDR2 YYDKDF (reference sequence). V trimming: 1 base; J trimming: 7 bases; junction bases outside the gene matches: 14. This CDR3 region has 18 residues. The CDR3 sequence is CATSRAIWGTGSGNEQFF. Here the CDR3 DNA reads TGTGCCACCAGCAGAGCCATATGGGGGACAGGGTCGGGTAATGAGCAGTTCTTC.

The CDR3 reads CASSLTWVAGNTGELFF. In DNA, the CDR3 is TGTGCCAGCAGCCTCACGTGGGTAGCGGGGAACACCGGGGAGCTGTTTTTT. The chain links TRBV7-3 to TRBJ2-2, with 7 bases aligning to TRBD2. Per germline, CDR1 SGHTA and CDR2 FQGTGA. The V gene end was trimmed by 5 bases and the J gene end by 1 base; junction bases not matched to a gene: 10. The CDR3 is 17 amino acids.

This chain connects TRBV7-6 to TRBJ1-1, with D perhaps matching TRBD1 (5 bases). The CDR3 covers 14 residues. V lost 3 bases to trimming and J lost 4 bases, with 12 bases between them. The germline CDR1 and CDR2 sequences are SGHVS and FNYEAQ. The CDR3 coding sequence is TGTGCCAGCAGCTTTGGGGGGGGGACCACTGAAGCTTTCTTT. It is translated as CASSFGGGTTEAFF. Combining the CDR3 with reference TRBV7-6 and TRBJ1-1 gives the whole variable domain GAGVSQSPRYKVTKRGQDVALRCDPISGHVSLYWYRQALGQGPEFLTYFNYEAQQDKSGLPNDRFSAERPEGSISTLTIQRTEQRDSAMYRCASSFGGGTTEAFFGQGTRLTVV.

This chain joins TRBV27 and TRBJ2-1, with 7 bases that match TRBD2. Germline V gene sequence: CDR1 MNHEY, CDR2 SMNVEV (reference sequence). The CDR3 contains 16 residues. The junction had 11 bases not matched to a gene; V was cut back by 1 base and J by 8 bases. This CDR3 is CASSLLYLAEWDEQFF. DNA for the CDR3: TGTGCCAGCAGTTTATTATACCTAGCGGAGTGGGATGAGCAGTTCTTC.

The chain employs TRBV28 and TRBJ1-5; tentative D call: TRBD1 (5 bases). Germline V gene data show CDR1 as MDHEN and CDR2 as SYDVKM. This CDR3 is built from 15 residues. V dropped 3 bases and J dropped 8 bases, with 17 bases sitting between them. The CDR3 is CASSLRLGGSEPQHF. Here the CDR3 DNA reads TGTGCCAGCAGTTTGAGACTTGGGGGGTCGGAGCCCCAGCATTTT.

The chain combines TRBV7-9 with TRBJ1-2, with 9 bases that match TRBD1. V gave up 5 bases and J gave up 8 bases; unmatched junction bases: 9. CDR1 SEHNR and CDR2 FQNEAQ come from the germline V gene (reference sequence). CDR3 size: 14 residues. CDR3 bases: TGTGCCAGCAGCCCCTCGGGACAGGGTGGGGGCTACACCTTC. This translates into CASSPSGQGGGYTF.

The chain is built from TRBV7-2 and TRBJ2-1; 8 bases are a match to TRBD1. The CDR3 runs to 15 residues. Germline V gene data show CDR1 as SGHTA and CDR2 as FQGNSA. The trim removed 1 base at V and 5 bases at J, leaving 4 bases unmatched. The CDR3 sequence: CASSLVTGGNNEQFF. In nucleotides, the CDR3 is TGTGCCAGCAGCTTAGTTACAGGGGGAAACAATGAGCAGTTCTTC.

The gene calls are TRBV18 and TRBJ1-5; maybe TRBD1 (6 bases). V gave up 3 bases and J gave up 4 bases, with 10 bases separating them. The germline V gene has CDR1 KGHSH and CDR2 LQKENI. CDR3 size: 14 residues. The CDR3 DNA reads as TGTGCCAGCTCACCTGGACAGCTGAATCAGCCCCAGCATTTT. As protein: CASSPGQLNQPQHF.

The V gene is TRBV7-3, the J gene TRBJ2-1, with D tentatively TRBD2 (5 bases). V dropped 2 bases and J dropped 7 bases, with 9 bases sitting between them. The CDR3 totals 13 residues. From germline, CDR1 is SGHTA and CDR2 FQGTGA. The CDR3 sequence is CASSLSSGNEQFF. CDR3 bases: TGTGCCAGCAGCTTATCGTCGGGGAATGAGCAGTTCTTC.

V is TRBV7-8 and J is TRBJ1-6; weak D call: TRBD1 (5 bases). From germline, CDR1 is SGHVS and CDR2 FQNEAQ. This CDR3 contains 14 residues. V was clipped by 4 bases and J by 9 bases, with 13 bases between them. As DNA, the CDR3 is TGTGCCAGCAGCTCCGGGACTGAAGGTTCACCCCTCCACTTT. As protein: CASSSGTEGSPLHF.

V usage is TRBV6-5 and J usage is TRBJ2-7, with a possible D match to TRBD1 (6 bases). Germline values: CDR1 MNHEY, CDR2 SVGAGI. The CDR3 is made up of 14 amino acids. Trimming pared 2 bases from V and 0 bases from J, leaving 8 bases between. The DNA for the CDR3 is TGTGCCAGCAGTTACACAGGGCTCTCCTACGAGCAGTACTTC. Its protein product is CASSYTGLSYEQYF.

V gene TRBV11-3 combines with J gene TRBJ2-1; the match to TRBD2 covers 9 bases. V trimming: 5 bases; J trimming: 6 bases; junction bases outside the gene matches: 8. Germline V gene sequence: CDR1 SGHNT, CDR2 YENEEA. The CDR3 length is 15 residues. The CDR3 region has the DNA TGTGCCAGCAGCGTCGTAGCGGGGGCTGGCAATGAGCAGTTCTTC. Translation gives CASSVVAGAGNEQFF.

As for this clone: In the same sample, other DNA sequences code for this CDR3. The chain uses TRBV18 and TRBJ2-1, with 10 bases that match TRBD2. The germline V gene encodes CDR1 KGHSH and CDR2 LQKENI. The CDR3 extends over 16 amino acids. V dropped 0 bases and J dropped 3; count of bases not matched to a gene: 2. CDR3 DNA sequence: TGTGCCAGCTCACCACCTTCTAGCGGGGGCTACAATGAGCAGTTCTTC. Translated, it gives CASSPPSSGGYNEQFF.

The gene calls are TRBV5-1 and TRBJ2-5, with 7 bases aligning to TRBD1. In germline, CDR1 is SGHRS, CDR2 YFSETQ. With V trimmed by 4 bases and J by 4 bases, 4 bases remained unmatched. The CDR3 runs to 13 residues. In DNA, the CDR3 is TGCGCCAGCAGCGCCCGGGACAGAGAGACCCAGTACTTC. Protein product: CASSARDRETQYF.

This chain's CDR3 is CASRLARQGMGYGGTIYF. In DNA form, the CDR3 reads TGTGCAAGTCGCTTAGCCAGACAGGGTATGGGATATGGCGGCACCATATATTTT. The J gene is TRBJ1-3, the V gene TRBV12-2; the D call in the table, TRBD1, was not verified against the DNA. TRBV12-2 counts as a pseudogene. CDR3 length: 18 residues.

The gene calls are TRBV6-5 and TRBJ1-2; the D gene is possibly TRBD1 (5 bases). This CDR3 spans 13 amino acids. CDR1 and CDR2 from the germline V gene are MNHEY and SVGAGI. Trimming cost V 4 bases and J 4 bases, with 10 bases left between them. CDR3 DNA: TGTGCCAGCAGTTTTGGACAAGCCTATGGCTACACCTTC. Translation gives CASSFGQAYGYTF.

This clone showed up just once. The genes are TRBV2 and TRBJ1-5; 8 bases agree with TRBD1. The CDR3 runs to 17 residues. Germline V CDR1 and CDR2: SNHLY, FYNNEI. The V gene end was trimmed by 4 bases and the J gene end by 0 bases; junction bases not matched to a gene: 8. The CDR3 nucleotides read TGTGCCAGCAGTGTCCGGACAGGGAGGGATAGCAATCAGCCCCAGCATTTT. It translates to CASSVRTGRDSNQPQHF.

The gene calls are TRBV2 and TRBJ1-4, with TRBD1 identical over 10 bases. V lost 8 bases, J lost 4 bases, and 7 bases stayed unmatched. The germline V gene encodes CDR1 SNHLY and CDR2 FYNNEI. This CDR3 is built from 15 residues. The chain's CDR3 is CASRLTGGNNEKLFF. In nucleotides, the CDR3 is TGTGCCAGCCGACTGACAGGGGGCAATAATGAAAAACTGTTTTTT.

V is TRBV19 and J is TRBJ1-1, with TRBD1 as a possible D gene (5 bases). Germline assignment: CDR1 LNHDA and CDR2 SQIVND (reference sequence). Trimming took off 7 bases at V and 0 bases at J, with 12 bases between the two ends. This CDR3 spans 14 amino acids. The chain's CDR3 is CASTLRGMNTEAFF. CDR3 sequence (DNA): TGTGCCAGTACCCTGCGGGGGATGAACACTGAAGCTTTCTTT.

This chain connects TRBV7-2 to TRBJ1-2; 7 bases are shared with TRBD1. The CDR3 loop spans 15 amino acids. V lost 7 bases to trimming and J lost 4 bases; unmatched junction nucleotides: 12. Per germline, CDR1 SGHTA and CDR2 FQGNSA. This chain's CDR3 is CASKYMSTGSYGYTF. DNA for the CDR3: TGTGCCAGCAAATACATGTCGACAGGGAGCTATGGCTACACCTTC.

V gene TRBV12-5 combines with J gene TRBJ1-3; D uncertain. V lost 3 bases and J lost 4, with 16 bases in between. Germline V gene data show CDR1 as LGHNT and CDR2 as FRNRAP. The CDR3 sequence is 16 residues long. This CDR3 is CASGLGQGLGGNTIYF. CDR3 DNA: TGTGCTAGTGGTTTAGGTCAAGGCCTAGGCGGAAACACCATATATTTT. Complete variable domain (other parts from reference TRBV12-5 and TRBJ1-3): DARVTQTPRHKVTEMGQEVTMRCQPILGHNTVFWYRQTMMQGLELLAYFRNRAPLDDSGMPKDRFSAEMPDATLATLKIQPSEPRDSAVYFCASGLGQGLGGNTIYFGEGSWLTVV.

Here the CDR3 reads CASSITQSSGNTIYF. In nucleotides, the CDR3 is TGTGCCAGTAGTATCACACAAAGCTCTGGAAACACCATATATTTT. The rearrangement joins TRBV19 to TRBJ1-3; D call uncertain. With 3 bases removed from V and 0 bases from J, the gap between germline ends came to 9 bases. The CDR3 runs 15 residues. Germline CDR1 and CDR2: LNHDA and SQIVND (reference sequence). The variable domain in full, with the rest retrieved from reference TRBV19 and TRBJ1-3, is DGGITQSPKYLFRKEGQNVTLSCEQNLNHDAMYWYRQDPGQGLRLIYYSQIVNDFQKGDIAEGYSVSREKKESFPLTVTSAQKNPTAFYLCASSITQSSGNTIYFGEGSWLTVV.

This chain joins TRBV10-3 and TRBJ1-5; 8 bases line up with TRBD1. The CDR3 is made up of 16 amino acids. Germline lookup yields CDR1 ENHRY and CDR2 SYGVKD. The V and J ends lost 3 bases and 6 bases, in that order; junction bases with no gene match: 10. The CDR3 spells CAISEDRGIASQPQHF. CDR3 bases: TGTGCCATCAGTGAAGACAGGGGAATCGCCTCTCAGCCCCAGCATTTT.

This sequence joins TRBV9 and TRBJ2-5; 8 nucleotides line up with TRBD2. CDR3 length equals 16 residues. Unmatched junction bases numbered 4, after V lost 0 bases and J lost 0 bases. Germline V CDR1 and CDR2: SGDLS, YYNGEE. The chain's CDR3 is CASSVAASGYQETQYF. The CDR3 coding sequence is TGTGCCAGCAGCGTAGCGGCTAGCGGGTACCAAGAGACCCAGTACTTC.